This record covers a single T cell receptor (beta chain). This sample was included in a study of blood T cell repertoires in COVID-19. On the study more broadly: Samples of COVID-19 (acute and convalescent) were obtained from the United States, Italy and Spain.

The CDR3 extends over 12 amino acids. V dropped 6 bases and J dropped 1 base, with 6 bases sitting between them. The germline V gene encodes CDR1 MDHEN and CDR2 SYDVKM. Original processing notes: For nucleated cells, counts were estimated from reference gene primer amplification. Some clones are missing from TCRdb's copy, which holds only in-frame ones; the method was immunoSEQ multiplex PCR. V, J and clone size are those of that table, while D and trimming were read from the DNA. The sample lists approximately 500,000 clones, roughly 91% occurring once. Enrolment of Seattle patients took place during active infection, and they were followed longitudinally.

The sequenced sample was peripheral blood. The J gene is TRBJ1-2, the V gene TRBV28, with D hard to call. This TCR derives from a woman aged 45-60 years with COVID-19, enrolled during active disease. CDR3 region: CASSPYNYGYTF. The CDR3 DNA is TGTGCCAGCAGCCCTTATAACTATGGCTACACCTTC.